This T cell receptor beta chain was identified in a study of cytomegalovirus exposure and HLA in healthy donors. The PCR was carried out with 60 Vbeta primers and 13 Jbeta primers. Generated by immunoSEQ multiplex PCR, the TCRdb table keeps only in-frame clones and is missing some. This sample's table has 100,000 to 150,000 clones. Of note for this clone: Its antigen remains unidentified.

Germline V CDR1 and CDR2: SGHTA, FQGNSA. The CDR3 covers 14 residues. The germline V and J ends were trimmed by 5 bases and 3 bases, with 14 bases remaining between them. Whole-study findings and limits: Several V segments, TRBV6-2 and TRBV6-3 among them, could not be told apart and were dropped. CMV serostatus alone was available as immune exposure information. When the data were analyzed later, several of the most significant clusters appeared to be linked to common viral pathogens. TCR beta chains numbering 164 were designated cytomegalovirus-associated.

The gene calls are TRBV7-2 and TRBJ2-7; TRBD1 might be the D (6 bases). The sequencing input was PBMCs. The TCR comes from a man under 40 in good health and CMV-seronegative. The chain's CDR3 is CASSRPGALYEQYF. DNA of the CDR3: TGTGCCAGCAGCCGTCCAGGGGCCCTCTACGAGCAGTACTTC.